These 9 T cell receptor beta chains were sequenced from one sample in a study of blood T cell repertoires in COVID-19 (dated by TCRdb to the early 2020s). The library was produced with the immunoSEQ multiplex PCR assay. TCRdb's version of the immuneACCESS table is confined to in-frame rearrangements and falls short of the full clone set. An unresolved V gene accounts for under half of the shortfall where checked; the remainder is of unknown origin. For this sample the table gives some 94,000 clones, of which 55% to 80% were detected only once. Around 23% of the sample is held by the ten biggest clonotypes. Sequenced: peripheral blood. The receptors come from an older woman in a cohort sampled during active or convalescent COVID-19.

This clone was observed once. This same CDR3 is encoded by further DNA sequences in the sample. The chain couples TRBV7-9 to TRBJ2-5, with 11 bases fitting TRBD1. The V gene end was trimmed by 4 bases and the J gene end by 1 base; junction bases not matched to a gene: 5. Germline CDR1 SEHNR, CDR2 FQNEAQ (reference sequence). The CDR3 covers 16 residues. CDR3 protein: CASSSGTGGPQETQYF. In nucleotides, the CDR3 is TGTGCCAGCAGCTCAGGGACAGGGGGGCCCCAAGAGACCCAGTACTTC.

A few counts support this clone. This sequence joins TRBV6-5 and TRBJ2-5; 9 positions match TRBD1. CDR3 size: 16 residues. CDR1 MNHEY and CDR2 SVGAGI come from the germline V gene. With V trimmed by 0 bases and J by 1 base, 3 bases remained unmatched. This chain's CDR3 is CASSYSGTGPQETQYF. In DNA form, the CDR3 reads TGTGCCAGCAGTTACTCCGGGACAGGGCCCCAAGAGACCCAGTACTTC.

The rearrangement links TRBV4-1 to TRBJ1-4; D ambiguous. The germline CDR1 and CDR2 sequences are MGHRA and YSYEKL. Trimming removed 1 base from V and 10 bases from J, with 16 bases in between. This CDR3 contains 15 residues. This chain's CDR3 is CASSQGAVGWGKLFF. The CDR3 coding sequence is TGCGCCAGCAGCCAAGGAGCGGTGGGGTGGGGAAAACTGTTTTTT.

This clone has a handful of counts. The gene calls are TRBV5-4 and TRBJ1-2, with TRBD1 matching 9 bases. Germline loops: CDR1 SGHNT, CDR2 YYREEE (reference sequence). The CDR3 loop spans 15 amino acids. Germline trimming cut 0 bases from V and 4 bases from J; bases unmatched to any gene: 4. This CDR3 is CASSLGGQGLYGYTF. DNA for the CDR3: TGTGCCAGCAGCTTGGGGGGACAGGGTCTCTATGGCTACACCTTC.

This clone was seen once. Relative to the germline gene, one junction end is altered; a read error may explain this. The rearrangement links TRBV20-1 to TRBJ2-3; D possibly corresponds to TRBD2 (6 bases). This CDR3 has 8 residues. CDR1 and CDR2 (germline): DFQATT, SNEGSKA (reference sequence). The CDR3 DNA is TGCAGTGCTAGTCCTAGCGTTTTT. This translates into CSASPSVF.

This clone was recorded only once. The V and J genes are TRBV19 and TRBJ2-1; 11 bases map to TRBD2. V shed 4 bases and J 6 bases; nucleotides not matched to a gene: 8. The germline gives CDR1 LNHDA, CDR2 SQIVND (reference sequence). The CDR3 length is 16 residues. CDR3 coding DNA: TGTGCCAGTAGTAGGGGAGCCGGGACTAGCGGCAATGAGCAGTTCTTC. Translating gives CASSRGAGTSGNEQFF.

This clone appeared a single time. The CDR3 sequence is CASSYTAQGAGTEAFF. In DNA form, the CDR3 reads TGTGCCAGCAGTTACACTGCACAGGGGGCGGGCACTGAAGCTTTCTTT. The chain is built from TRBV6-5 and TRBJ1-1, with 9 bases fitting TRBD1. J gave up 4 bases and V 2 bases, and 8 bases lay outside the gene matches. Germline-derived CDR1 and CDR2 are MNHEY and SVGAGI. The CDR3 loop spans 16 amino acids.

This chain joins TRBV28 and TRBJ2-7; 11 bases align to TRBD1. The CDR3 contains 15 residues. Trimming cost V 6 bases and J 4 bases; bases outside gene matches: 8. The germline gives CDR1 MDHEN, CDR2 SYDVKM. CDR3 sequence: CASRAGTGGFYEQYF. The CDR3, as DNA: TGTGCCAGCAGAGCCGGGACAGGGGGTTTTTACGAGCAGTACTTC.

CDR3 sequence reads: CASSLVGQNSNQPQHF. The DNA of the CDR3 is TGTGCCAGCAGCTTAGTTGGGCAGAATAGCAATCAGCCCCAGCATTTT. The V and J genes are TRBV7-8 and TRBJ1-5, with D hard to call. The CDR3 runs to 16 residues. Germline V CDR1 and CDR2: SGHVS, FQNEAQ. Trimming stripped 1 base from V and 0 bases from J, with 10 bases between.